A selection of T cell receptor beta chains follows, all from one sample in a study of brain T cells in children with intractable seizures. Repertoires were generated with immunoSEQ multiplex PCR, while TCRdb's copy carries only in-frame clones and drops some. This table has about 340,000 clones, 93% appearing once. This specimen consisted of peripheral blood, obtained less than 6 months after surgery. All receptors derive from a boy under three years old with tuberous sclerosis and intractable seizures. CDR3s include the opening cysteine and the closing phenylalanine or tryptophan. Each record gives: clone size, J gene, D gene, V gene, CDR3 protein, CDR3 DNA. D genes are given only for firm matches. Clone size is given for some rows only: seen once, a few or many times, or a class if the clone is expanded.

>NA|TRBJ2-1|NA|TRBV27
CASSTKAGREQFF
TGTGCCAGCAGCACGAAGGCGGGGCGTGAGCAGTTCTTC
>NA|TRBJ2-3|TRBD2|TRBV4-2
CASSQATGGETDTQYF
TGTGCCAGCAGCCAAGCAACGGGGGGGGAGACAGATACGCAGTATTTT
>NA|TRBJ2-3|TRBD2|TRBV6-5
CASSYGRGNPTDTQYF
TGTGCCAGCAGTTACGGGCGGGGGAACCCCACAGATACGCAGTATTTT
>NA|TRBJ2-1|TRBD2|TRBV7-7
CASSLVLSGTSGRSYNEQFF
TGTGCTAGCAGCTTAGTGTTATCTGGGACTAGCGGGCGATCCTACAATGAGCAGTTCTTC
>NA|TRBJ1-2|NA|TRBV15
CATSRDSLEDPGYTF
TGTGCCACCAGCAGAGATAGTTTGGAAGATCCCGGCTACACCTTC
>NA|TRBJ2-6|TRBD1|TRBV5-4
CASSLDRGRANVLTF
TGTGCCAGCAGCTTGGACAGGGGTAGGGCCAACGTCCTGACTTTC
>NA|TRBJ2-7|NA|TRBV29-1
CSVSGPLYEQYF
TGCAGCGTCTCAGGACCGCTTTACGAGCAGTACTTC
>NA|TRBJ2-1|TRBD1|TRBV9
CASSAGTGVFHEQFF
TGTGCCAGCAGCGCCGGGACAGGGGTTTTTCATGAGCAGTTCTTC
>once|TRBJ1-2|NA|TRBV6-5
CASREEGGYTF
TGTGCCAGCAGGGAGGAGGGAGGCTACACCTTC
>NA|TRBJ1-1|NA|TRBV10-1
CASSSSGNTEAFF
TGCGCCAGCAGCAGTTCAGGGAACACTGAAGCTTTCTTT
>once|TRBJ2-1|NA|TRBV7-3
CASSSSPGPKYNEQFF
TGTGCCAGCAGCTCAAGTCCGGGACCTAAATACAATGAGCAGTTCTTC
>NA|TRBJ1-4|NA|TRBV11-2
CASSSGGGMSEKLFF
TGTGCCAGCAGCTCCGGAGGGGGGATGTCTGAAAAACTGTTTTTT
>few|TRBJ1-3|TRBD1|TRBV5-4
CASSRTGAGNTIYF
TGTGCCAGCAGCAGGACAGGGGCTGGAAACACCATATATTTT
>NA|TRBJ2-5|NA|TRBV28
CASRKRGQETQYF
TGTGCCAGCAGGAAACGGGGTCAAGAGACCCAGTACTTC
>once|TRBJ1-6|TRBD1|TRBV30
CAWDGTANSPLHF
TGTGCCTGGGACGGGACAGCTAATTCACCCCTCCACTTT
>NA|TRBJ1-5|NA|TRBV30
CAWSVLADQPQHF
TGTGCCTGGAGTGTACTTGCGGATCAGCCCCAGCATTTT
>NA|TRBJ2-1|NA|TRBV30
CAWSGPPEQFF
TGTGCCTGGAGCGGGCCCCCAGAGCAGTTCTTC
>NA|TRBJ1-1|NA|TRBV28
CASSWNSEGRTEAFF
TGTGCCAGCAGTTGGAATTCGGAAGGTAGGACTGAAGCTTTCTTT
>NA|TRBJ1-3|NA|TRBV7-2
CASSLGDRGGAIYF
TGTGCCAGCAGCTTAGGGGACCGAGGTGGGGCCATATATTTT
>NA|TRBJ2-1|NA|TRBV19
CASRPFGEEQFF
TGTGCCAGTAGGCCCTTTGGGGAGGAGCAGTTCTTC
>NA|TRBJ2-1|NA|TRBV5-1
CASSSRDRLIYNEQFF
TGCGCCAGCAGCTCCCGTGACAGGCTAATCTACAATGAGCAGTTCTTC
>NA|TRBJ1-1|NA|TRBV27
CASRSIDMNTEAFF
TGTGCCAGCAGATCTATAGATATGAACACTGAAGCTTTCTTT
>NA|TRBJ1-2|NA|TRBV2
CASSEALGETYGYTF
TGTGCCAGCAGTGAAGCGCTCGGGGAGACCTATGGCTACACCTTC
>NA|TRBJ2-5|TRBD2|TRBV5-1
CASSRGGQETQYF
TGCGCCAGCAGTCGGGGGGGCCAAGAGACCCAGTACTTC
>NA|TRBJ2-2|TRBD2|TRBV27
CASKTNLRLAGVEPNTGELFF
TGTGCCAGCAAGACAAACCTGCGGCTAGCGGGAGTGGAACCGAACACCGGGGAGCTGTTTTTT
>few|TRBJ1-5|NA|TRBV3-1/TRBV3-2
CASSRGHPNQPQHF
TGTGCCAGCAGCAGGGGACACCCGAATCAGCCCCAGCATTTT
>NA|TRBJ2-5|NA|TRBV5-1
CASSDQGWETQYF
TGCGCCAGCAGTGACCAGGGCTGGGAGACCCAGTACTTC
>NA|TRBJ1-2|NA|TRBV19
CASSISGILPNYGYTF
TGTGCCAGTAGTATATCGGGCATACTCCCTAACTATGGCTACACCTTC
>once|TRBJ2-1|NA|TRBV7-6
CATRKASSYNEQFF
TGTGCGACCCGGAAGGCTAGCTCCTACAATGAGCAGTTCTTC
>NA|TRBJ1-5|NA|TRBV5-6
CASSLVRAGNQPQHF
TGTGCCAGCAGCTTGGTTCGGGCGGGCAATCAGCCCCAGCATTTT
>NA|TRBJ1-6|NA|TRBV7-9
CASRYSPGGGRMWHSPLHF
TGTGCCAGCAGATATTCGCCGGGGGGCGGTAGAATGTGGCATTCACCCCTCCACTTT
>few|TRBJ1-6|NA|TRBV5-8
CASSHIPDNFSPLHF
TGTGCCAGCAGCCACATCCCAGACAACTTCTCACCCCTCCACTTT
>NA|TRBJ2-7|NA|TRBV7-2
CASSLLWEADYEQYF
TGTGCCAGCAGCTTACTATGGGAGGCCGACTACGAGCAGTACTTC
>NA|TRBJ2-2|TRBD2|TRBV11-3
CASSLEHQAVAGQGELFF
TGTGCCAGCAGCTTAGAACACCAAGCAGTAGCGGGGCAGGGGGAGCTGTTTTTT
>NA|TRBJ1-5|NA|TRBV24-1
CATSDGGQPQHF
TGTGCCACCAGTGACGGGGGTCAGCCCCAGCATTTT
>NA|TRBJ1-1|TRBD1|TRBV15
CATSSRQGSTEAFF
TGTGCCACCAGCAGTCGACAGGGGAGCACTGAAGCTTTCTTT
>NA|TRBJ2-7|NA|TRBV7-2
CASSSQDYEQYF
TGTGCCAGCAGCTCACAAGACTACGAGCAGTACTTC
>NA|TRBJ1-1|NA|TRBV5-1
CASSAYRDLNTEAFF
TGCGCCAGCAGCGCTTACAGGGATTTGAACACTGAAGCTTTCTTT
>few|TRBJ1-1|TRBD1|TRBV6-5
CASSYRGQVNTEAFF
TGTGCCAGCAGTTACAGGGGGCAGGTGAACACTGAAGCTTTCTTT
>once|TRBJ2-7|NA|TRBV5-6
CASSPGTAEYEQYF
TGTGCCAGCAGCCCTGGGACTGCAGAATACGAGCAGTACTTC
>NA|TRBJ2-5|TRBD1|TRBV25-1
CASSGRTGGGQETQYF
TGTGCCAGCAGTGGCAGGACAGGGGGAGGCCAAGAGACCCAGTACTTC
>NA|TRBJ2-7|NA|TRBV2
CASVIVIPYEQYF
TGTGCCAGCGTTATTGTTATCCCATACGAGCAGTACTTC
>NA|TRBJ1-1|NA|TRBV19
CASSRIPLGGLTEAFF
TGTGCCAGTAGTAGAATCCCCCTAGGGGGGCTCACTGAAGCTTTCTTT
>NA|TRBJ2-4|NA|TRBV20-1
CSASGPPGPKNIQYF
TGCAGTGCTAGTGGTCCACCGGGGCCCAAAAACATTCAGTACTTC
>NA|TRBJ1-6|TRBD1|TRBV4-1
CASSQGTGESSYNSPLHF
TGCGCCAGCAGCCAGGGGACAGGGGAAAGCTCCTATAATTCACCCCTCCACTTT
>NA|TRBJ2-7|TRBD1|TRBV5-4
CASSSRTGGDEQYF
TGTGCCAGCAGCTCCCGGACAGGGGGAGACGAGCAGTACTTC
>NA|TRBJ2-6|NA|TRBV11-3
CASSSGSLGANVLTF
TGTGCCAGCAGCTCGGGTTCCTTGGGGGCCAACGTCCTGACTTTC
>NA|TRBJ2-7|NA|TRBV7-8
CASSLAQHSYEQYF
TGTGCCAGCAGCTTAGCTCAACACTCCTACGAGCAGTACTTC
>NA|TRBJ2-1|NA|TRBV21-1
CASSTGDFQNNEQFF
TGTGCCAGCAGCACTGGGGACTTTCAAAACAATGAGCAGTTCTTC
>NA|TRBJ1-1|NA|TRBV5-8
CASSFEGPTEAFF
TGTGCCAGCAGCTTTGAAGGGCCCACTGAAGCTTTCTTT
>once|TRBJ1-2|TRBD1|TRBV20-1
CSASRAGGHGYTF
TGCAGTGCTAGTCGGGCAGGGGGTCATGGCTACACCTTC
>NA|TRBJ2-1|NA|TRBV3-1/TRBV3-2
CASSQVEGNEQFF
TGTGCCAGCAGCCAAGTGGAGGGGAATGAGCAGTTCTTC